This T cell receptor (beta chain) was captured by sequencing in a study of T cell repertoires in aging, cancer and after chemotherapy. Whole-study context: The full dataset contained roughly 8.8 million TCR reads.

Multiplex touch-down PCR with TRB-A/B primers amplified rearranged V-D-J TRB sequences. TCRdb re-called the multiplex PCR reads through MiXCR, storing one row per CDR3 protein. The sample shows approximately 7,600 distinct CDR3 sequences, 40% of them seen only once. The germline gives CDR1 DFQATT, CDR2 SNEGSKA (reference sequence). This CDR3 has 14 residues. The V and J ends lost 1 base and 3 bases, in that order; junction bases with no gene match: 4. Study outcomes and limitations: The repertoire data cannot show anything about immunological memory following chemotherapy. Across the chemotherapy interval, each cancer cohort showed higher median generation probability, suggesting thymic rebound. Age-matched healthy donors had significantly more diverse, less clonal blood TCR repertoires than untreated cancer patients.

To note about this clonotype: What it recognizes is unknown.

Peripheral blood genomic DNA, not sorted cells or RNA, was the template. The sequence derives from a human donor in good health. Sequenced input: blood. The rearrangement links TRBV20-1 to TRBJ2-7, with 9 bases fitting TRBD2. The CDR3 region has the DNA TGCAGTGCTAGAGGGACTAGCGAGCTCTACGAGCAGTACTTC. It codes for CSARGTSELYEQYF.